This T cell receptor beta chain is from a study of CD8 T cells in ankylosing spondylitis. Study outcomes and limitations: For ankylosing spondylitis blood, a TCR beta motif of roughly 8 highly homologous variants appeared characteristic.

Concerning this clonotype itself: Its antigen remains unidentified.

TCRdb reprocessed the 5' RACE reads with MiXCR, giving one entry per CDR3 protein. The profile shows about 52,000 distinct CDR3 sequences, less than 8.5% of them singletons. CDR1 is SGHKS and CDR2 is YYEKEE in the germline V gene (reference sequence). V dropped 5 bases and J dropped 4; count of bases not matched to a gene: 4. This CDR3 has 14 residues. The chain combines TRBV5-5 with TRBJ2-7; TRBD2 aligns across 12 bases. The origin of this receptor is a female donor with ankylosing spondylitis or in good health (not recorded which). The sample comprised blood, either unsorted or a sorted T cell fraction (not recorded which). The CDR3 DNA reads TGTGCCAGCAGATTAACTAGCGGGGGGTACGAGCAGTACGTC. Encoded protein: CASRLTSGGYEQYV.